The sequence of this TCR beta chain was determined in a study of post-analysis software for immune sequencing data. Findings of the study overall: With F measure, samples from one preparation batch clustered together strongly.

Unique-molecular-identifier-tagged TCR beta cDNA libraries were used. When roughly 0.9 to 10 million T cells were used, they gave around 500,000 cDNA molecules. TCRdb processed the PCR reads anew with MiXCR; each CDR3 protein has one entry. The sample lists approximately 360,000 distinct CDR3 sequences; 30% to 45% were seen once. This clonotype showed up just a few times. Its antigen is still unknown. This sequence originates from a girl aged 10 to 17 with multiple sclerosis. Input material: blood.

The CDR3 coding sequence is TGTGCCAGCAGTTATTCCGTTCTGAACGAGCAGTACTTC. Its protein product is CASSYSVLNEQYF. The rearrangement links TRBV6-5 to TRBJ2-7; D gene unclear. Trimming shortened V by 3 bases and J by 5 bases, and 11 bases separated the two germline ends. Germline V gene sequence: CDR1 MNHEY, CDR2 SVGAGI. This CDR3 contains 13 residues.